Below, 21 T cell receptor beta chains from the same sample are listed, as sequenced in a study of blood T cell repertoires in COVID-19. Sequencing was performed with immunoSEQ multiplex PCR; in TCRdb, only in-frame clones are kept and a portion is missing. The table lists 50,000 to 65,000 clones, more than 80% of them singletons. The specimen was peripheral blood. Receptors originate from a woman in her sixties with acute or convalescent COVID-19.

The V and J genes are TRBV29-1 and TRBJ1-2; 7 bases agree with TRBD1. The trim removed 5 bases at V and 9 bases at J, leaving 15 bases unmatched. The CDR3 runs to 14 residues. CDR1 and CDR2 (germline): SQVTM, ANQGSEA. The CDR3 protein is CSVSPTVTGDRYTF. For the CDR3, the DNA is TGCAGCGTTTCCCCCACTGTTACAGGGGACCGCTACACCTTC.

This CDR3 reads CASSPGQAAQAFF. The CDR3 coding sequence is TGTGCCAGCAGCCCAGGACAGGCAGCGCAAGCTTTCTTT. The chain uses TRBV7-9 and TRBJ1-1, with TRBD1 identical over 7 bases. The CDR3 totals 13 residues. Trimming removed 5 bases from V and 9 bases from J; junction bases left unmatched: 9. CDR1 and CDR2 from the germline V gene are SEHNR and FQNEAQ (reference sequence).

This rearrangement joins TRBV5-1 to TRBJ2-7, with 7 bases aligning to TRBD1. The CDR3 has 19 residues. Germline lookup yields CDR1 SGHRS and CDR2 YFSETQ. V was pared by 3 bases and J by 0 bases, with 18 bases of the junction left unmatched. This CDR3 is CASSSHRQGQTSLSYEQYF. The CDR3 region has the DNA TGCGCCAGCAGCTCCCACCGACAGGGCCAAACCTCACTCTCCTACGAGCAGTACTTC.

The chain joins TRBV3-1 (or the pseudogene TRBV3-2) to TRBJ1-4; D is unresolved. Trimming took 1 base from V and 8 from J, leaving 8 bases between them. CDR1 LGHDT and CDR2 YNNKEL come from the germline V gene (reference sequence). The CDR3 extends over 13 amino acids. The DNA of the CDR3 is TGTGCCAGCAGCCAAGCTGCGAGAGAAAAACTGTTTTTT. Residues: CASSQAAREKLFF.

The gene calls are TRBV3-1 (or the pseudogene TRBV3-2) and TRBJ1-1; no firm D call. The germline gives CDR1 LGHDT, CDR2 YNNKEL (reference sequence). This CDR3 region has 12 residues. V lost 7 bases and J 0 bases, leaving 6 bases between the germline ends. CDR3 amino acids: CASTAVNTEAFF. The CDR3 DNA reads as TGTGCCAGCACCGCGGTGAACACTGAAGCTTTCTTT.

The chain joins TRBV5-8 to TRBJ1-4; D possibly corresponds to TRBD1 (5 bases). Trimming stripped 9 bases from V and 4 bases from J, with 13 bases between. The CDR3 is 13 residues long. The germline gives CDR1 SGHTS, CDR2 YDEGEE. CDR3 sequence (DNA): TGTGCCACCAGTCCGGGACTTAATGAAAAACTGTTTTTT. It encodes CATSPGLNEKLFF.

The chain recombines TRBV2 with TRBJ1-2; a weak D match, TRBD1 (6 bases). The germline V gene has CDR1 SNHLY and CDR2 FYNNEI. V was shortened by 3 bases and J by 2 bases, with 13 bases between the two germline ends. The CDR3 runs 15 residues. Here the CDR3 DNA reads TGTGCCAGCAGTGACCCCAGGGGAGGGAACTATGGCTACACCTTC. It specifies CASSDPRGGNYGYTF.

The chain couples TRBV11-2 to TRBJ2-2; possible D gene TRBD1, 5 bases. Trimming removed 2 bases from V and 1 base from J, with 8 bases in between. The V gene's germline CDR1 is SGHAT and CDR2 FQNNGV. The CDR3 has 15 amino acids. The CDR3 loop is CASSLRQGNTGELFF. The CDR3 DNA follows: TGTGCCAGCAGCTTAAGGCAGGGGAACACCGGGGAGCTGTTTTTT.

The chain uses TRBV4-1 and TRBJ1-1; possibly TRBD1 for D (6 bases). The CDR3 has 16 amino acids. Trimming removed 0 bases from V and 6 bases from J, with 17 bases in between. Germline V CDR1 and CDR2: MGHRA, YSYEKL. The CDR3 protein is CASSQDGFGAGAEAFF. The CDR3 DNA sequence: TGCGCCAGCAGCCAAGACGGGTTCGGTGCAGGGGCTGAAGCTTTCTTT.

This clone has a single count. The chain joins TRBV4-1 to TRBJ2-5, with 8 positions matching TRBD2. CDR1 MGHRA and CDR2 YSYEKL come from the germline V gene. The V segment lost 1 base and the J segment 5 bases; nucleotides outside the gene matches: 12. The CDR3 totals 17 residues. The CDR3 bases are TGCGCCAGCAGCCAAGGCATAGCGGGACCCCCGGGTGAGACCCAGTACTTC. Translated: CASSQGIAGPPGETQYF.

The chain is built from TRBV3-1 (or the pseudogene TRBV3-2) and TRBJ2-1; TRBD2 aligns across 8 bases. V shed 4 bases, J shed 10 bases, and the junction held 12 bases outside the gene matches. The CDR3 runs 15 residues. Germline V CDR1 and CDR2: LGHDT, YNNKEL (reference sequence). CDR3 sequence (DNA): TGTGCCAGCAGCCTGGTAGCGGGGCCGCGAATGGAGCAGTTCTTC. Residues: CASSLVAGPRMEQFF.

Remarks on this clone: Other DNA sequences from this sample encode an identical CDR3 as well. V gene TRBV6-5 combines with J gene TRBJ1-5; TRBD1 might be the D (6 bases). The V gene's germline CDR1 is MNHEY and CDR2 SVGAGI. The CDR3 extends over 13 amino acids. V lost 6 bases, J lost 4 bases, and 10 bases lay in between. CDR3 DNA: TGTGCCAGCAGCCCCACAGGGAATCAGCCCCAGCATTTT. This gives the protein CASSPTGNQPQHF.

The chain employs TRBV19 and TRBJ2-1; TRBD1 matches at 10 bases. Germline CDR1 LNHDA, CDR2 SQIVND (reference sequence). The CDR3 covers 15 residues. V dropped 3 bases and J dropped 3; count of bases not matched to a gene: 2. The CDR3 loop reads CASSIGTGVYNEQFF. For the CDR3, the DNA is TGTGCCAGTAGTATCGGGACAGGGGTCTACAATGAGCAGTTCTTC.

The rearrangement uses TRBV29-1 and TRBJ2-7; 10 bases agree with TRBD1. This CDR3 comprises 14 residues. With V trimmed by 7 bases and J by 0 bases, 6 bases remained unmatched. CDR1 and CDR2 from the germline V gene are SQVTM and ANQGSEA. The CDR3 bases are TGCAGCGCCGTGGACAGGGGGGGCTCCTACGAGCAGTACTTC. This translates into CSAVDRGGSYEQYF.

This clone was counted between two and nine times. The chain recombines TRBV28 with TRBJ2-7, with 7 positions matching TRBD2. The ends lost 7 bases at V and 2 bases at J; junction bases unmatched: 5. CDR3 size: 13 residues. Germline CDR1 is MDHEN and CDR2 is SYDVKM. The DNA for the CDR3 is TGTGCCAGCAAGCGGGACGGGACCTACGAGCAGTACTTC. It codes for CASKRDGTYEQYF.

This clone was detected once. The chain uses TRBV5-8 and TRBJ2-5; 15 bases agree with TRBD2. The J segment lost 2 bases and the V segment lost 4 bases, leaving 6 bases of the junction unmatched. The germline V gene encodes CDR1 SGHTS and CDR2 YDEGEE. There are 17 residues in the CDR3. DNA of the CDR3: TGTGCCAGCAGCGCTGGACTAGCGGGGGGGGTGCAAGAGACCCAGTACTTC. It specifies CASSAGLAGGVQETQYF.

This clone was picked up a small number of times. The chain carries TRBV6-5 and TRBJ1-2; no firm D call. This CDR3 spans 13 amino acids. Germline V gene sequence: CDR1 MNHEY, CDR2 SVGAGI. Trimming shortened V by 2 bases and J by 3 bases, and 7 bases separated the two germline ends. This chain's CDR3 is CASSYGPYYGYTF. The CDR3 DNA reads TGTGCCAGCAGTTACGGCCCCTACTATGGCTACACCTTC.

V and J are TRBV6-1 and TRBJ2-2; D is possibly TRBD2 (5 bases). Between the trimmed V and J ends, which lost 4 bases and 6 bases, there was a span of 18 bases. The V gene's germline CDR1 is MNHNS and CDR2 SASEGT. The CDR3 runs to 16 residues. The CDR3 nucleotides are TGTGCCAGCAGTGCCACTAGTAGTGGGCCTGCCGGGGAGCTGTTTTTT. It translates to CASSATSSGPAGELFF.

The chain recombines TRBV7-2 with TRBJ1-2; 8 bases line up with TRBD1. In germline, CDR1 is SGHTA, CDR2 FQGNSA. The CDR3 length is 13 residues. The J segment lost 4 bases and the V segment lost 5 bases, leaving 3 bases of the junction unmatched. The CDR3 is CASSSDRGYGYTF. The CDR3 DNA reads TGTGCCAGCAGCAGCGACAGGGGCTATGGCTACACCTTC.

This chain joins TRBV28 and TRBJ1-2; 7 nucleotides match TRBD1. V gave up 11 bases and J gave up 3 bases; unmatched junction bases: 6. The CDR3 length is 12 residues. Germline V gene sequence: CDR1 MDHEN, CDR2 SYDVKM. CDR3 nucleotide sequence: TGTGCCGGCGGGACAGACTACTATGGCTACACCTTC. Translating gives CAGGTDYYGYTF.

V and J are TRBV25-1 and TRBJ2-7; 8 bases are a match to TRBD1. The trim removed 8 bases at V and 5 bases at J, leaving 20 bases unmatched. The germline gives CDR1 MGHDK, CDR2 SYGVNS. This CDR3 is 17 amino acids long. The CDR3 protein is CASEGAGGLPGANEQYF. CDR3 coding DNA: TGTGCCAGCGAAGGGGCAGGGGGCCTCCCCGGGGCTAACGAGCAGTACTTC.